Here is one T cell receptor (beta chain) with its context. The antigen it binds to is not known. No quality values exist for individual bases; no much larger clone is one base distant. The data were obtained in a study of CD8+CD57+ T cells in acquired aplastic anemia (dated by TCRdb to the late 2010s). About the study as a whole: Extracted DNA from sorted CD4+ and CD8+ cells averaged around 3.2 ug, ranging from about 0.19 to 30 ug. Mean read counts for healthy donor samples were about 10 million for CD4+ cells and roughly 12 million for CD8+ cells. What the study reported, not specific to this receptor: Patients and healthy controls showed no significant difference in CD8+ Simpson's diversity (P=0.060). Some 27 CD8+ CDR3 sequences were found in both patients and controls but appeared to be highly expressed in patients and within the immunodominant clones of the patients.

From the cysteine up to the phenylalanine, the CDR3 has a length of 17 residues. CDR3 DNA only is kept here, 51 bases in frame from base 1. A distance of 16 bases separates the germline ends of V and J, which lose 1 base and 5 bases respectively. The germline V gene sets CDR1 to SGHDT and CDR2 to YYEEEE. Genomic DNA was used as template for profiling of TCR beta VDJ combinations and CDR3 sequences. An Illumina HiSeq 2000 was used for TCR repertoire sequencing. The authors processed their data as follows. TRBV/TRBJ rearrangement plots, CDR3 size and DJ length profiles, and Simpson's diversity index were used to assess repertoires. Whichever DNA sequence was most abundant in the deep sequencing data was defined as the immunodominant clone. CDR3 amino acid sequences were checked for sharing across subjects and were also compared against the VDJdb database and published repertoires. TCRdb itself trimmed the public reads at Q25 with fastp, ran MiXCR and retained productive beta chains. Each record represents a unique CDR3 protein, reported with the most common genes and DNA among its rows. TCRdb, rather than the study authors, made the V and J calls. The table for this sample lists tens of thousands of distinct CDR3 sequences; under 80% of them were counted only once. The top ten hold over 20% of the sample.

In this study, sorted CD4+ and CD8+ T cells from the blood of healthy subjects and of severe aplastic anemia patients had their TCR repertoires deep-sequenced. Ficoll-Paque density gradient centrifugation was used to isolate peripheral blood mononuclear cells. Before DNA was extracted, CD4+ and CD8+ T cells were sorted using either FACS or magnetic beads. What was sequenced was sorted CD4+, CD8+, or CD8+CD57+ T cells (not recorded which) from PBMCs. The V and J segments used are TRBV5-6 and TRBJ1-6; TRBD1 is possibly the D segment (5 matching bases). The TCR sequence derives from a human donor in good health, serving as a control. The DNA is as follows: TGTGCCAGCAGCTTGTCTCCGGGGCAGTTGAATAATTCACCCCTCCACTTT. Its protein reads: CASSLSPGQLNNSPLHF. The variable domain in full, with residues beyond the CDR3 obtained from the reference TRBV5-6 and TRBJ1-6 genes, is DAGVTQSPTHLIKTRGQQVTLRCSPKSGHDTVSWYQQALGQGPQFIFQYYEEEERQRGNFPDRFSGHQFPNYSSELNVNALLLGDSALYLCASSLSPGQLNNSPLHFGNGTRLTVT.